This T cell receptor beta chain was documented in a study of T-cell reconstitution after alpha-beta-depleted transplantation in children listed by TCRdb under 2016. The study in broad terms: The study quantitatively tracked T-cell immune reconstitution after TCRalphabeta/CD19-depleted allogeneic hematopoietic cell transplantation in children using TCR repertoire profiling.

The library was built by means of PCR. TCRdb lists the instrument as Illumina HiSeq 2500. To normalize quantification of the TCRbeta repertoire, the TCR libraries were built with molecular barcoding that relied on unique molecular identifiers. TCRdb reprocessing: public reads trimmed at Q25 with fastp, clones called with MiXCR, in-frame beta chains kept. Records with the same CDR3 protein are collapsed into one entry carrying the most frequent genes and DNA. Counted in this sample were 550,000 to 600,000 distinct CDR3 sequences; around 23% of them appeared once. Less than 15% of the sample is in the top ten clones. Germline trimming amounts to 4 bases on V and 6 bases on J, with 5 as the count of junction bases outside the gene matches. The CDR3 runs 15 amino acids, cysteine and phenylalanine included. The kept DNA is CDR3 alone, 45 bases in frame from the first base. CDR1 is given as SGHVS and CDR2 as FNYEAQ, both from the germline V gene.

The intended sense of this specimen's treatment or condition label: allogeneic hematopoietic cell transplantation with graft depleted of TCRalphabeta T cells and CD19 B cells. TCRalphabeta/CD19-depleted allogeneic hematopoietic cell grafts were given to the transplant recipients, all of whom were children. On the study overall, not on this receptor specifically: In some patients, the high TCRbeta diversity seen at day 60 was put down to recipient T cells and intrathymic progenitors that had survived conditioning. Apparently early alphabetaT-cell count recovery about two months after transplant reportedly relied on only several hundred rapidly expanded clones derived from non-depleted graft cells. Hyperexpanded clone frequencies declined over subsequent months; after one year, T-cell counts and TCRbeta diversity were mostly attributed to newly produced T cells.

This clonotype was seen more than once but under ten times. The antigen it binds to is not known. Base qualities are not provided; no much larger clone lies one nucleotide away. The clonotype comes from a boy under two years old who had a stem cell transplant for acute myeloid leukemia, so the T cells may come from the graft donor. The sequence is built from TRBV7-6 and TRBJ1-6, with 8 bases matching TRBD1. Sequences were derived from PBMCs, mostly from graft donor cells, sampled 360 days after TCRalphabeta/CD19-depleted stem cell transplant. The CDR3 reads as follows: CASSSQGQANSPLHF. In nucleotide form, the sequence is TGTGCCAGCAGCTCGCAGGGACAGGCTAATTCACCCCTCCACTTT.